Here is one T cell receptor (beta chain) with its context. The clone's antigen remains unknown. No base quality information exists; no much larger clone differs at one position. This entry belongs to a study of T cell responses to AZD1222 COVID-19 vaccine (dated by TCRdb to about 2021). Some background on the complete study: AZD1222 recipients given second doses at about 4 weeks or at about 12 weeks were pooled, since spike-specific TCR depth and breadth were not found to differ between the two schedules. TCR sequencing covered some 250 trial participants: 200 to 220 given two doses of AZD1222 and 26 given two doses of MenACWY control vaccine. Trial participants were enrolled into age subgroups of 18-55, 56-69 and 70-plus years, which contained approximately 150, 28 and 58 TCR-sequenced participants, respectively. The investigation overall reported the following: Most participants were white British and females outnumbered males, and the authors suggested that clonal diversity may have been underestimated. In the small 56-69-year group, the increase in depth fell short of significance, most likely because of low power. Reportedly, close to half of the unique spike-specific TCRs recognized epitopes lying outside the regions that are mutated in the B.1.351 and B.1.1.7 variants. After two AZD1222 doses, spike-specific TCR breadth and depth were significantly higher than at day 0 and than in MenACWY recipients. The whole spike protein was spanned by vaccine-associated CD4 TCRs, and dominant responses were seen in regions 160-218 and 743-854. No day 14 peak-response samples were available, so repertoires were characterized only after the peak T cell response. Conclusions about previously exposed vaccinees were limited because only a handful of AZD1222 recipients were SARS-CoV-2 seropositive at baseline.

The CDR3 regions of human TCRbeta chains were subjected to immunosequencing. In the original analysis: TCRs in the repertoires were compared against a reference library of SARS-CoV-2-specific TCRs that had been generated with the MIRA antigen-specificity platform. Breadth was defined as the fraction of unique TCRs that were SARS-CoV-2-associated. Depth was defined as the fraction of total T cells that were SARS-CoV-2-associated. Each spike-specific TCR was assigned to its reactive spike region and to a CD4 or CD8 class using the MIRA data. Log10-transformed breadth and depth values were compared by one-way ANOVA with Sidak's multiple comparisons tests. This immuneACCESS table, as held by TCRdb, lists in-frame sequences with V and J called but not all clones. Of the missing ones, under half trace to an unresolved V gene in checked studies; the others have no known cause. The V and J calls and clone size are taken from that table; D and trimming were inferred from the DNA. The sample profile shows about 120,000 clones; about 89% of them were found once. The ten most abundant clones make up around 4.3% of the sample.

CDR1 and CDR2 were assigned from the germline V gene as SGHAT and FQNNGV. Inclusive of the bounding cysteine and phenylalanine, the CDR3 is 15 residues long. Left in the record is the CDR3 DNA by itself, 45 bases read in frame from the first base. Compared with germline, V lacks 4 bases and J lacks 5 bases; bases without a gene match: 10. The time point label on this specimen signifies: baseline before first vaccination. Vaccinee samples were obtained from the UK trials COV001 and COV002, which included a single-blind randomized controlled phase 2/3 trial of AZD1222 (ChAdOx1 nCoV-19) in healthy adults. For TCRbeta chain sequencing, PBMC samples were collected from trial participants at day 0 and at day 28 after the second dose.

This clonotype was obtained from an adult in good health. The chain is encoded by TRBV11-2 joined to TRBJ1-2, and 7 bases in between align with TRBD1. The source material was peripheral blood, sampled on day 0 of AZD1222 vaccination. The DNA is TGTGCCAGCAGCTCAACAGGGGCCGCTTATTATGGCTACACCTTC. The resulting protein is CASSSTGAAYYGYTF.